The next 13 T cell receptor beta chains were all read from a single sample in a study of regulatory T cells. Amplification used 52 TRBV primers and 13 TRBJ primers. The method was immunoSEQ multiplex PCR; TCRdb's version includes in-frame clones alone and lacks a portion of them. The data contain 30,000 to 40,000 clones, about 93% of them singletons. Overall study results and limits: In CD3G-deficient patients, conventional CD4+ T cells were enriched for hydrophobic CDR3 residues at positions 6 and 7.

Their antigens remain unidentified. What was sequenced was conventional CD4+ T cells sorted from blood. The source of these receptors is a child aged 2 to 10 with CD3G deficiency.

The chain uses TRBV7-9 and TRBJ2-3; D perhaps matches TRBD1 (6 bases). V lost 5 bases and J lost 8, with 20 bases in between. CDR1 and CDR2 from the germline V gene are SEHNR and FQNEAQ (reference sequence). CDR3 length: 15 residues. CDR3 in amino acids: CASSPTRGREGTQYF. The CDR3 nucleotides are TGTGCCAGCAGCCCAACCAGGGGACGGGAAGGTACGCAGTATTTT.

CDR3 amino acids: CASSLSQETQYF. The CDR3 region has the DNA TGTGCCAGCAGCCTTTCCCAAGAGACCCAGTACTTC. The chain combines TRBV6-1 with TRBJ2-5; D uncertain. From germline, CDR1 is MNHNS and CDR2 SASEGT. Between the trimmed V and J ends, which lost 6 bases and 1 base, there was a span of 6 bases. The CDR3 extends over 12 amino acids.

The chain has TRBV15 and TRBJ2-1, with D maybe TRBD1 (7 bases). Between the trimmed V and J ends, which lost 5 bases and 7 bases, there was a span of 18 bases. Germline loops: CDR1 LNHNV, CDR2 YYDKDF (reference sequence). The CDR3 is 15 amino acids. In DNA form, the CDR3 reads TGTGCCACCAGCCGAGGGGGCCGGAGCGGGAATGAGCAGTTCTTC. This codes for CATSRGGRSGNEQFF.

V gene TRBV6-1 combines with J gene TRBJ1-4; a weak D match, TRBD1 (5 bases). This CDR3 spans 15 amino acids. The germline V gene encodes CDR1 MNHNS and CDR2 SASEGT. Trimming took off 8 bases at V and 7 bases at J, with 20 bases between the two ends. CDR3 in amino acids: CASVAAEGTGEKLFF. The DNA of the CDR3 is TGTGCCAGCGTGGCCGCGGAGGGGACGGGTGAAAAACTGTTTTTT.

The chain employs TRBV10-3 and TRBJ2-7; tentative D call: TRBD2 (5 bases). The V gene lost 4 bases and the J gene lost 6 bases, with 19 bases spanning the gap. This CDR3 spans 15 amino acids. Germline CDR1 reads ENHRY; CDR2 reads SYGVKD. The DNA for the CDR3 is TGTGCCATCAGTGCCGGTCCTCGGACTGCTGGCGAGCAGTACTTC. It yields the protein CAISAGPRTAGEQYF.

The gene calls are TRBV11-2 and TRBJ2-7, with a possible D match to TRBD2 (6 bases). The CDR3 contains 15 residues. CDR1 is SGHAT, CDR2 FQNNGV, per germline. The V gene lost 0 bases and the J gene lost 6 bases, with 15 bases spanning the gap. The CDR3 protein is CASSLEAGYWSEQYF. The CDR3 DNA reads as TGTGCCAGCAGCTTAGAGGCGGGGTACTGGAGCGAGCAGTACTTC.

The CDR3 spells CASSLRLRPYEQYF. The CDR3 DNA sequence: TGTGCCAGCAGTTTACGTCTACGGCCCTACGAGCAGTACTTC. The V call is TRBV28, the J call TRBJ2-7; D gene unclear. The CDR3 loop spans 14 amino acids. Trimming took 2 bases from V and 2 from J, leaving 10 bases between them. The germline V gene has CDR1 MDHEN and CDR2 SYDVKM.

V usage is TRBV28 and J usage is TRBJ2-1, with TRBD2 matching 7 bases. Per the germline V gene, CDR1 is MDHEN and CDR2 is SYDVKM. With 3 bases clipped from V and 4 bases from J, the junction kept 3 bases outside the gene matches. This CDR3 comprises 14 residues. The chain's CDR3 is CASSLGREYNEQFF. The CDR3 coding sequence is TGTGCCAGCAGTTTGGGGCGGGAGTACAATGAGCAGTTCTTC.

This chain connects TRBV5-1 to TRBJ2-7, with TRBD1 identical over 8 bases. Germline loops: CDR1 SGHRS, CDR2 YFSETQ. V lost 7 bases, J lost 7 bases, and 13 bases stayed unmatched. The CDR3 length is 14 residues. As DNA, the CDR3 is TGCGCCAGCGCGGTCGGGACAGGACGTCTTGAGCAGTACTTC. Protein sequence: CASAVGTGRLEQYF.

The chain has TRBV28 and TRBJ1-1; TRBD1 might be the D (6 bases). This CDR3 is built from 14 residues. The germline V gene has CDR1 MDHEN and CDR2 SYDVKM. V shed 2 bases and J shed 4 bases, with 11 bases lying between them. CDR3 nucleotide sequence: TGTGCCAGCAGTTTACAGGGGAGGAGCACTGAAGCTTTCTTT. Protein sequence: CASSLQGRSTEAFF.

The V gene is TRBV28, the J gene TRBJ2-3, with 7 bases aligning to TRBD2. Germline CDR1 reads MDHEN; CDR2 reads SYDVKM. The V segment lost 6 bases and the J segment 2 bases; nucleotides outside the gene matches: 8. CDR3 length: 15 amino acids. CDR3 loop: CASSSPGRPTDTQYF. DNA for the CDR3: TGTGCCAGCAGCTCACCCGGGAGGCCCACAGATACGCAGTATTTT.

This chain connects TRBV28 to TRBJ2-7; 10 nucleotides match TRBD1. The CDR3 has 15 residues. CDR1 is MDHEN and CDR2 is SYDVKM in the germline V gene. Unmatched junction bases numbered 8, after V lost 6 bases and J lost 3 bases. CDR3 nucleotides: TGTGCCAGCAGCCGACAGGGGGCAAGGTTCTACGAGCAGTACTTC. Its translation is CASSRQGARFYEQYF.

V usage is TRBV30 and J usage is TRBJ1-2; D not resolved. The CDR3 extends over 13 amino acids. V lost 1 base, J lost 6 bases, and 12 bases lay in between. Germline V gene data show CDR1 as GTSNPN and CDR2 as SVGIG (reference sequence). The CDR3 region is CAWSGRENHGYTF. The CDR3 DNA is TGTGCCTGGAGTGGAAGGGAGAACCATGGCTACACCTTC.